This T cell receptor beta chain is from a study of type 1 regulatory T cells. As for the study in general: An in vitro protocol generated T-allo10, a Tr1-enriched, alloantigen-specific CD4 T cell product.

Study-level points and caveats: Tr1 cells had a more restricted TCR repertoire than non-Tr1 cells.

Each CDR3 protein gets one entry after TCRdb re-called the reads with MiXCR. The sample has 55,000 to 65,000 distinct CDR3 sequences, 55% to 65% seen once. This clonotype was seen more than once but under ten times. Antigen specificity is unknown. It is likely a read error, because the conserved phenylalanine at the end of the CDR3 is missing. Because the CDR3's place on the DNA is in doubt, the DNA is left out and the CDR3 is given as listed by TCRdb. CDR1 is SGHRS, CDR2 YFSETQ, per germline. Both ends counted, the CDR3 spans 13 residues. J is TRBJ2-5 and V is TRBV5-1; the table's D call, TRBD2, has no DNA check behind it. Sequencing input: cultured non-Tr1 T cells, either the whole culture or a sorted T cell fraction (not recorded which). This TCR was recovered from a human donor in good health. CDR3 protein: CASSLEGLAAYRL.